These T cell receptor beta chains were read from a single sample in a study of cytomegalovirus exposure and HLA in healthy donors. Assay used: immunoSEQ multiplex PCR; TCRdb lists only in-frame clones, some missing. Of 150,000 to 200,000 clones in the sample, around 84% are singletons; the top ten hold roughly 15%. The specimen sequenced was PBMCs. The origin of the receptors is a man aged 18 to 35 in good health and CMV-seropositive. CDR3s leave out the opening cysteine and the closing phenylalanine or tryptophan. The D gene is left open where the match is weak.

D gene	V gene	J gene	CDR3 protein
-	TRBV5-8	TRBJ2-7	ASSLSGGAGEQY
-	TRBV19	TRBJ2-2	ASLHRERSPITGELF
TRBD1	TRBV7-2	TRBJ2-1	ASSLPQGNEQF
TRBD1	TRBV7-2	TRBJ1-5	ASSFGQANQPQH
-	TRBV6-1	TRBJ1-5	ASSDMAGGYSNQPQH
-	TRBV6-5	TRBJ1-1	ASSLDSTGEAF
TRBD1	TRBV6-1	TRBJ2-7	ASSSGQGVLVSY
-	TRBV28	TRBJ1-1	ASSLPAMNTEAF
-	TRBV11-3	TRBJ1-1	ASSLDLTEAF
-	TRBV6-5	TRBJ1-6	ASRETDSPLH
-	TRBV6-1	TRBJ1-2	ASSGPSNGYT
-	TRBV27	TRBJ2-1	ASSEHAGGNEQF
TRBD2	TRBV7-2	TRBJ2-1	ASSLGGRTSGSYNEQF
TRBD1	TRBV5-1	TRBJ1-4	ASSPGTGEANEKLF
-	TRBV27	TRBJ2-2	ASSLRPRQDVRYTGELF
-	TRBV7-2	TRBJ2-1	ASSARVGEQF
-	TRBV6-1	TRBJ1-3	ASSERQGSSGNTIY
TRBD1	TRBV9	TRBJ2-7	ASSVLRRDRVQYEQY
TRBD1	TRBV5-4	TRBJ1-2	ASSGPGQDYGYT
TRBD1	TRBV5-1	TRBJ1-2	ASRVQGAANYGYT
TRBD2	TRBV10-3	TRBJ2-1	AISESGLAGWNEQF
TRBD1	TRBV2	TRBJ2-7	ASSVGPGQGSYEQY
TRBD1	TRBV2	TRBJ2-3	ASSEWDRGRADTQY
-	TRBV6-5	TRBJ2-2	ASRREATGELF
-	TRBV4-1	TRBJ2-3	ASSPRPGDTQY
TRBD1	TRBV7-6	TRBJ1-5	ASSPGQGGSNQPQH
-	TRBV5-1	TRBJ1-1	ASSLGSIKGFEAF
TRBD1	TRBV4-1	TRBJ1-1	ASSPLTGSTEAF
TRBD2	TRBV12-5	TRBJ2-5	ASGLVRASGLQETQY
-	TRBV30	TRBJ2-5	AWSVRFSVQETQY
TRBD1	TRBV7-3	TRBJ1-1	ASSQDRAGTEAF
TRBD1	TRBV5-4	TRBJ2-7	ASSPDRGSGEQY
TRBD1	TRBV10-2	TRBJ2-7	ASSDVGQDYEQY
-	TRBV11-3	TRBJ2-1	ASSLRRGSYNEQF
TRBD1	TRBV9	TRBJ1-1	ASSSRQGAYTEAF
TRBD1	TRBV7-6	TRBJ2-7	ASRALAGGLGEQY
-	TRBV27	TRBJ1-1	ASSVQAINTEAF
-	TRBV2	TRBJ2-1	ASSEPPGANEQF
-	TRBV28	TRBJ2-5	ASSLPQGETQY
TRBD1	TRBV5-1	TRBJ1-2	ASSPRTGPSNYGYT
TRBD1	TRBV5-1	TRBJ2-1	ASSWTGVGEQF
-	TRBV6-1	TRBJ1-6	ATNPRLSSPLH
-	TRBV6-6	TRBJ1-1	ASSHEGMNTEAF